A selection of T cell receptor beta chains follows, all from one sample in a study of tumor and adjacent non-tumor tissue in lung cancer. TCRdb passed the multiplex PCR reads through MiXCR, listing each CDR3 protein once. The table records around 71,000 distinct CDR3 sequences, around 77% of them present only once. The sequenced material came from lung tumor tissue. The receptors come from a woman between 40 and 55 years old with non-small cell lung cancer. Each CDR3 is given with its conserved first and last residue. A D gene is named only where the DNA matches it firmly. Some rows mark clone size as missing; the rest say once, few, many or name a class of expanded clone.

V	size	D	J	DNA	CDR3
TRBV12-3/TRBV12-4	-	-	TRBJ1-6	TGTGTCAGCAGTTTTGTACAGGGCCATAATTCACCCCTCAACTTT	CVSSFVQGHNSPLNF
TRBV24-1	-	-	TRBJ2-1	TGTGCCACCAGTGGGGGGGCTTCCTACAATGAGCAGTTCTTC	CATSGGASYNEQFF
TRBV6-5	-	-	TRBJ2-7	TGTGCCAGCAGTTTGACGGCTTCCTACGATCAGTACTTT	CASSLTASYDQYF
TRBV12-3/TRBV12-4	-	-	TRBJ1-5	TGTGCCAGCAGCACAAACAGGGAAGCGAGCAATCAGCCCCAGCATTTT	CASSTNREASNQPQHF
TRBV11-2	-	-	TRBJ2-3	TGTGCCAGCAGCCGCCTTATAGGGGCGGGTTCAACAGATACGCTGTATTTT	CASSRLIGAGSTDTLYF
TRBV16	-	-	TRBJ1-2	TGTGCCAGCAGCCAACTGCAACAGGGCGGCTATGGCTACACCTTC	CASSQLQQGGYGYTF
TRBV6-5	many	TRBD2	TRBJ2-1	TGTGCCAGCAGAGACACTAGCGGGATCTACAATGAGCAGTTCTTC	CASRDTSGIYNEQFF
TRBV28	many	-	TRBJ2-1	TGTGCCAGCAGTTTACCCCCCTCCTACAATGAGCAGTTCTTC	CASSLPPSYNEQFF
TRBV5-1	many	-	TRBJ2-3	TGCGCCAGCAGCTTGAGCCGGGATACGCAGTATTTT	CASSLSRDTQYF
TRBV28	many	-	TRBJ2-1	TGTGCCAGCGGGCGCAGCTACAATGAGCAGTTCTTC	CASGRSYNEQFF
TRBV6-2/TRBV6-3	-	TRBD1	TRBJ1-3	TGTACCAGCTGTTACTACGGACAGGGCTCGGCTGGAAATACCATATATTTT	CTSCYYGQGSAGNTIYF
TRBV20-1	-	-	TRBJ2-5	TGCACTGCTTTAAAAGAGACCCAGTACTTC	CTALKETQYF
TRBV5-6	few	TRBD1	TRBJ2-7	TGTGCCAGCACGGTACAGGGGTTCTCCTACGAACAGTACTTC	CASTVQGFSYEQYF
TRBV12-3/TRBV12-4	many	-	TRBJ2-7	TGTGCCAGCAGTTTCCGAGGACGGGGTGGGAAGCAGTACTTC	CASSFRGRGGKQYF
TRBV6-6	-	-	TRBJ2-3	TGTGCCAGCAGAAAGGGAAAGGGCTTCACAGATACGCAGTATTTT	CASRKGKGFTDTQYF
TRBV29-1	once	TRBD1	TRBJ1-2	TGCAGCGTCCGACAGGGAGATAACTATAGCTACACATTC	CSVRQGDNYSYTF
TRBV29-1	-	TRBD2	TRBJ2-1	TGCAGCGCTTATTTAGGGGGACAAGCGGGGGCGACGGAGCAGTTCTTC	CSAYLGGQAGATEQFF
TRBV6-1	-	-	TRBJ1-6	TGTGCCAGTTCCAGCAGAGACACTCTGTTGGTCCTCCACTTT	CASSSRDTLLVLHF
TRBV29-1	-	-	TRBJ2-3	TGCCGCGGACAAGGGACGACCACAAATACGCAGTATTTT	CRGQGTTTNTQYF
TRBV11-2	-	-	TRBJ2-7	TGTGCCAACAGCTCGTCGGGGAGTTACTACGAACAGTACTTC	CANSSSGSYYEQYF
TRBV14	-	-	TRBJ1-3	TGTGCCAGCAGCTATTACTCCACTGAAAACACCATATATTTC	CASSYYSTENTIYF
TRBV6-5	-	-	TRBJ2-5	TGTGTCAGCAGATACCTAGTGGGGCAAGAGACCCAATACTTC	CVSRYLVGQETQYF
TRBV20-1	-	-	TRBJ2-1	TGCCGTGCTAAGGAATACCTAGACTACAATGAGCAGTTCTTC	CRAKEYLDYNEQFF
TRBV6-5	many	-	TRBJ1-1	TGTGCCAGCAGTTACTCGAGTGGTTGGGGAGCTTTCTTT	CASSYSSGWGAFF
TRBV11-2	-	-	TRBJ2-1	TGTGCCAGCAGCTTATTCAGCGCGAGGAGCAAAGAGCAGTTCTTC	CASSLFSARSKEQFF
TRBV10-2	-	-	TRBJ2-7	TGCGCCAGCAAATTGACGCCTAGCTGGGGCGAGGAGTACTTC	CASKLTPSWGEEYF
TRBV28	many	-	TRBJ2-4	TGTGCCACTGTCATGGGAAGTGGTAAAAACATTCAGTACTTC	CATVMGSGKNIQYF
TRBV11-3	-	-	TRBJ2-3	TGTGCCAACAGCCTTCGAACAGGGAGAAGGATATATACGCAGTTTTTT	CANSLRTGRRIYTQFF
TRBV29-1	-	-	TRBJ2-6	TGCAGCATTGATTCCGGGGGCATTGGGACCAACGTCATGACTTTC	CSIDSGGIGTNVMTF
TRBV28	-	-	TRBJ1-4	TGTACCAGCAGTTACCTGGGGAGTGAGAAACTGTTTTTT	CTSSYLGSEKLFF
TRBV12-3/TRBV12-4	once	-	TRBJ2-3	TGTGCCAGCAGGAGGTACAGGGACGGAGATACGCAGTATTTC	CASRRYRDGDTQYF
TRBV29-1	many	-	TRBJ1-3	TGCAGCGTTGAAGACCCTAGCTCTGGAAACACCATATATTTT	CSVEDPSSGNTIYF
TRBV29-1	-	-	TRBJ1-1	TGCACGTTCGAGCGGCAGAACACTGAAGCTTCATTT	CTFERQNTEASF
TRBV5-6	-	-	TRBJ2-1	TGTACCAGCAGCCTATCCCCCACGAGCTCCTACAATGAGCAGTTTTTC	CTSSLSPTSSYNEQFF
TRBV14	many	-	TRBJ2-7	TGTGCCAGCAGCCACAAGGCCTATGGACAGACATCCTACGAGCAGTACTTC	CASSHKAYGQTSYEQYF
TRBV29-1	medium-sized	-	TRBJ1-2	TGCAGCGTTCCTGGTGCCCTTACACAGGATAGGTATGGCTACACCTTC	CSVPGALTQDRYGYTF
TRBV10-2	-	-	TRBJ2-7	TGCGCCAGCAGCCCCTCTCGTGGGTACCAGCAGTACTTT	CASSPSRGYQQYF
TRBV4-1	-	TRBD2	TRBJ2-3	TGCGCCAGCTGCCAAGACAGGGCTAGCGGGAACTCGGATACGCAGTATTTT	CASCQDRASGNSDTQYF
TRBV28	-	-	TRBJ1-5	TGTGCCAACAGTCGTGGGAGCCAGCCCCAGCATTTT	CANSRGSQPQHF
TRBV6-2/TRBV6-3	few	TRBD2	TRBJ2-7	TGTGCCAGCATCGACAAGGTTGGACTAGCGGGAAACGAGCAGTACTTC	CASIDKVGLAGNEQYF
TRBV7-9	few	TRBD2	TRBJ2-5	TGTGCCAGCAGCCCGACTAGCCGGGAGACCCAGTACTTC	CASSPTSRETQYF
TRBV12-3/TRBV12-4	-	TRBD1	TRBJ2-1	TGTGCCAACAGTGGCCAGGGGGTAGGTACCAATGAGCAGTTCTTC	CANSGQGVGTNEQFF
TRBV6-2/TRBV6-3	many	-	TRBJ1-1	TGTGCCAGCGGAGATACAAGAGAAGCTTTCTTT	CASGDTREAFF
TRBV6-7	-	TRBD1	TRBJ1-6	TGTGCCAGTAGTTACCTCGACAGGGTAGGAAGCTCACCCCTCTACTTT	CASSYLDRVGSSPLYF
TRBV4-1	-	-	TRBJ2-3	TGCGCCAGCATCAGCACAAGAGATACGCAGTATTTT	CASISTRDTQYF
TRBV13	-	TRBD2	TRBJ2-3	TGTGCCACCGGGAGGGCAAACAGAGATACGCAGTATTTT	CATGRANRDTQYF
TRBV6-6	-	TRBD1	TRBJ2-3	TGTGTTAGTACAGGACAGGGGGACACAGATACGCAGTATTTT	CVSTGQGDTDTQYF
TRBV28	-	-	TRBJ1-2	TGTGCCAGCAGATCCCCTAACGCGGGGAGGGTTTATGATTACACCTTC	CASRSPNAGRVYDYTF
TRBV11-2	-	-	TRBJ2-3	TGTGCCAGTAACCGCACGGGCATGGACAGTACGCAGTATTTT	CASNRTGMDSTQYF
TRBV6-5	-	-	TRBJ1-1	TGTGCTAGTGGCAATTACGGGGGCACTGAAACTTTCTTT	CASGNYGGTETFF
TRBV4-1	-	-	TRBJ2-1	TGCGCCAGCAGCCAGGTTGGTACTGAGCAGTTCTTC	CASSQVGTEQFF
TRBV29-1	-	-	TRBJ1-3	TGCAGTGTTGAATTGGGGCAGGGTAAACGAAACACCATATATTTT	CSVELGQGKRNTIYF
TRBV28	-	-	TRBJ1-6	TGTGCCAACAGTTTGCCGGGTATCTATAATTCACCCCTCCAATTT	CANSLPGIYNSPLQF